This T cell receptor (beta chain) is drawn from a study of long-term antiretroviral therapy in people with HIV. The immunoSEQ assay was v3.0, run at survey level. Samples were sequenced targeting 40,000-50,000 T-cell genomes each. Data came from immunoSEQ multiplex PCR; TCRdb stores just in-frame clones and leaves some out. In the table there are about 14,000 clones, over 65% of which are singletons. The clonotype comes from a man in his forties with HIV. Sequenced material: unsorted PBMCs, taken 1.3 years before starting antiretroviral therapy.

The CDR3 DNA reads as TGTGCCAGCAGTTCTTGGAGAGAAGCTTTCTTT. It yields the protein CASSSWREAFF. V usage is TRBV28 and J usage is TRBJ1-1; no reliable D call. This CDR3 is 11 amino acids long. Looked up from germline, CDR1 is MDHEN and CDR2 is SYDVKM. V lost 4 bases, J lost 8 bases, and 8 bases lay in between.